This T cell receptor beta chain derives from a study of human T cells and chemical hapten exposure. Authors' processing steps: Sample-level TCR yields exhibited a median of 95,638, with a range of about 20,000 to 700,000. TCRdb fed the RACE reads into MiXCR, producing one record per CDR3 protein. TCRdb's processing, not the authors' own work, is the source of the V and J calls. This table has fewer than 80,000 distinct CDR3 sequences, over 9% appearing once. This clonotype appeared many times. Germline CDR1 reads SGHVS; CDR2 reads FQNEAQ. J gave up 4 bases and V 7 bases, and 1 base lay outside the gene matches. CDR3 length equals 13 residues. The time point is: patch test 2, 6 weeks after DPC sensitization. Documented treatment: therapeutic diphenylcyclopropenone sensitization with weekly scalp DPC. Whole blood that had not been fractionated was the source of extracted total RNA.

This chain joins TRBV7-8 and TRBJ1-6; 7 bases line up with TRBD1. This TCR came from a woman between 45 and 65 years old with alopecia areata. Some clones in this sample may be carry-over from other donors' samples. This material consisted of whole blood, taken in connection with sensitization to the hapten diphenylcyclopropenone (DPC). The CDR3 bases are TGTGCCAGCAACAGGGGATATAATTCACCCCTCCACTTT. Translation: CASNRGYNSPLHF.